This T cell receptor beta chain originates from a study of blood T cell repertoires in COVID-19. Looking at the study overall: Whether acute or convalescent, the COVID-19 samples came from the United States, Italy and Spain.

Original analysis: Estimates of nucleated cell counts were drawn from the amplification of reference gene primers. Sequenced by immunoSEQ multiplex PCR; TCRdb stores in-frame clones only, minus some. V, J and clone size were drawn from that table, and D and trimming were deduced from the DNA. The sample lists about 440,000 clones, roughly 85% occurring once. This CDR3 contains 14 residues. The V gene's germline CDR1 is MNHEY and CDR2 SMNVEV (reference sequence). V lost 3 bases, J lost 7 bases, and 12 bases lay in between. Sample: PBMCs or T cells enriched from blood (not recorded which). The clonotype comes from a woman in her late teens or twenties with acute COVID-19. The genes are TRBV27 and TRBJ1-4; tentative D call: TRBD1 (6 bases). CDR3 protein: CASSFRGAGEKLFF. In DNA, the CDR3 is TGTGCCAGCAGTTTCCGGGGGGCGGGTGAAAAACTGTTTTTT.